A single sample is the source of the 11 T cell receptor beta chains below, sequenced in a study of CD8 T cells in ankylosing spondylitis. TCRdb fed the 5' RACE reads into MiXCR, producing one record per CDR3 protein. The data show under 250,000 distinct CDR3 sequences, with roughly 26% seen just once and approximately 6.6% held by the top ten. The sample was blood, either unsorted or a sorted T cell fraction (not recorded which). These receptors all come from a male donor with ankylosing spondylitis or in good health (not recorded which).

This clonotype came up many times. The chain has TRBV5-6 and TRBJ2-7; TRBD1 matches 9 bases. The length of the CDR3 is 15 residues. V lost 1 base to trimming and J lost 3 bases; unmatched junction nucleotides: 5. Germline V lookup: CDR1 SGHDT, CDR2 YYEEEE. CDR3 nucleotides: TGTGCCAGCAGCTTGTTGGGACAGGGCTACTACGAGCAGTACTTC. Translated, it gives CASSLLGQGYYEQYF.

This clonotype came up many times. This chain connects TRBV7-2 to TRBJ2-3; 12 bases align to TRBD2. V lost 2 bases, J lost 1 base, and 4 bases stayed unmatched. Germline V gene lookup returns CDR1 SGHTA and CDR2 FQGNSA. This CDR3 spans 17 amino acids. CDR3 loop: CASSLLAGGPGTDTQYF. In DNA form, the CDR3 reads TGTGCCAGCAGCTTACTAGCGGGAGGGCCGGGCACAGATACGCAGTATTTT.

This clonotype has ten or more counts. The chain links TRBV5-6 to TRBJ2-1; D possibly corresponds to TRBD2 (6 bases). The V and J ends lost 0 bases and 0 bases respectively, with 7 bases between them. Germline-derived CDR1 and CDR2 are SGHDT and YYEEEE. The CDR3 runs 15 residues. The CDR3 loop reads CASSLDGGSYNEQFF. CDR3 bases: TGTGCCAGCAGCTTGGACGGGGGCTCCTACAATGAGCAGTTCTTC.

The chain recombines TRBV12-3 or TRBV12-4 with TRBJ1-4; a possible D gene is TRBD1 (5 bases). Between the trimmed V and J ends, which lost 6 bases and 8 bases, there was a span of 16 bases. The CDR3 covers 14 residues. The CDR3: CASSISTGGEKLFF. DNA for the CDR3: TGTGCCAGCAGCATCAGTACCGGGGGAGAAAAACTGTTTTTT.

This chain joins TRBV3-1 and TRBJ1-1; D ambiguous. V was clipped by 3 bases and J by 4 bases, with 15 bases between them. The CDR3 loop spans 15 amino acids. Germline lookup yields CDR1 LGHDT and CDR2 YNNKEL (reference sequence). CDR3 in amino acids: CASSQGSIGSTEAFF. The CDR3 DNA reads as TGTGCCAGCAGCCAGGGCTCCATCGGTAGCACTGAAGCTTTCTTT.

This clonotype was picked up a small number of times. In DNA form, the CDR3 reads TGCGCCAGCAGCGTAGGATCAGGGGGGCGGACTAGCGGGATCTACGAGCAGTACTTC. Its protein product is CASSVGSGGRTSGIYEQYF. The V and J genes are TRBV5-1 and TRBJ2-7, with 12 bases lining up with TRBD2. V trimming: 4 bases; J trimming: 3 bases; junction bases outside the gene matches: 17. Looked up from germline, CDR1 is SGHRS and CDR2 is YFSETQ. The CDR3 spans 19 residues.

The chain is built from TRBV10-3 and TRBJ1-1, with 7 positions matching TRBD1. The germline V gene encodes CDR1 ENHRY and CDR2 SYGVKD. CDR3 length: 15 amino acids. The J segment lost 3 bases and the V segment lost 10 bases, leaving 14 bases of the junction unmatched. CDR3 amino acids: CATENARQGDTEAFF. The CDR3 nucleotides are TGTGCCACCGAGAACGCTAGACAGGGCGACACTGAAGCTTTCTTT.

CDR3 DNA sequence: TGTGCCAGCAGCTTCAAGAGTATCCTGACCTACAATGAGCAGTTCTTC. The encoded protein is CASSFKSILTYNEQFF. The chain carries TRBV11-3 and TRBJ2-1; D unresolved. Germline CDR1 and CDR2: SGHNT and YENEEA. Trimming shortened V by 3 bases and J by 2 bases, and 14 bases separated the two germline ends. The CDR3 loop spans 16 amino acids.

The chain carries TRBV5-5 and TRBJ2-1; D unresolved. Trimming left V 0 bases short and J 8 bases short, with 9 bases between. The germline CDR1 and CDR2 sequences are SGHKS and YYEKEE (reference sequence). The CDR3 sequence is 13 residues long. CDR3 amino acids: CASSLVSLYEQFF. The CDR3 DNA reads TGTGCCAGCAGCTTGGTCTCGCTCTATGAGCAGTTCTTC.

This clonotype was observed many times. The chain links TRBV5-5 to TRBJ2-1; a possible D gene is TRBD2 (5 bases). V was shortened by 1 base and J by 7 bases, with 9 bases between the two germline ends. This CDR3 has 13 residues. Germline CDR1 is SGHKS and CDR2 is YYEKEE (reference sequence). The CDR3, as DNA: TGTGCCAGCAGCTTGCCGGGGATGAATGAGCAGTTCTTC. It codes for CASSLPGMNEQFF. The entire variable domain, with the rest obtained from reference TRBV5-5 and TRBJ2-1, is as follows: DAGVTQSPTHLIKTRGQQVTLRCSPISGHKSVSWYQQVLGQGPQFIFQYYEKEERGRGNFPDRFSARQFPNYSSELNVNALLLGDSALYLCASSLPGMNEQFFGPGTRLTVL.

This clonotype was detected a few times. The chain uses TRBV20-1 and TRBJ2-7; D gene ambiguous. V was pared by 0 bases and J by 3 bases, with 9 bases between. CDR1 and CDR2 (germline): DFQATT, SNEGSKA (reference sequence). The CDR3 loop spans 13 amino acids. CDR3 in DNA: TGCAGTGCTAGAGACCCCCCCGGCTACGAGCAGTACTTC. It specifies CSARDPPGYEQYF.